This T cell receptor beta chain was sequenced for a study of multiple sclerosis patients with progressive multifocal leukoencephalopathy. Profiled with immunoSEQ multiplex PCR; TCRdb holds only in-frame clones, not every one. The data contain some 25,000 clones, 80% to 95% of them singletons. The CDR3 is 14 amino acids. Germline CDR1 is MNHNY and CDR2 is SVGAGI (reference sequence). V was clipped by 8 bases and J by 8 bases, with 21 bases between them. Documented time point: around eleven months of natalizumab therapy. Material: PBMCs, obtained from a patient treated with natalizumab. V is TRBV6-6 and J is TRBJ1-2; TRBD1 is a possible D gene (6 bases). This receptor was obtained from a man under 40 with multiple sclerosis. The DNA of the CDR3 is TGTGCCAGCCGAAGGGAGGGAGTCGGGGGCGGCTACACCTTC. The encoded protein is CASRREGVGGGYTF.